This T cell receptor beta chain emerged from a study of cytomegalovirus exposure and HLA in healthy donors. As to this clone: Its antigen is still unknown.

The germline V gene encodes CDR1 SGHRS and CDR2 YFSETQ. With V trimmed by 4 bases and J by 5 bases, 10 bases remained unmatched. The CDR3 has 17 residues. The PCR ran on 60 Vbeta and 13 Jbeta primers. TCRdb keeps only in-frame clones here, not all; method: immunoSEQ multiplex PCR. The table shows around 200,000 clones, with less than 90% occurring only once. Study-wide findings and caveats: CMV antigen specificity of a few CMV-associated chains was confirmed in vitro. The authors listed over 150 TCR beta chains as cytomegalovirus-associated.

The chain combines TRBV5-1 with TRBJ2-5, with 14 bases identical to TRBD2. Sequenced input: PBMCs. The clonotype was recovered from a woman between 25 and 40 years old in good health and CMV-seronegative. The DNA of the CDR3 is TGCGCCAGCAGCCTGTGGACTAGCGGGAGGTCGGGGGAGACCCAGTACTTC. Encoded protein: CASSLWTSGRSGETQYF.